The 7 T cell receptor beta chains presented below share a single source sample, sequenced in a study of T cells after yellow fever vaccination. MiXCR, run by TCRdb on the 5' RACE reads, gives a single entry per CDR3 protein. The sample holds some 200,000 distinct CDR3 sequences, 3% to 4% seen once. This specimen was CD4+ T cells sorted from PBMCs, taken 10 days after the yellow fever booster vaccination. The receptors were gathered from a man aged 18 to 35 who received the YFV17D yellow fever vaccine.

The CDR3 coding sequence is TGTGCCAGCAGCCAACAACCGGCAGCAGGGGACAGGGTCACCGGGGAGCTGTTTTTT. This sequence encodes CASSQQPAAGDRVTGELFF. This rearrangement joins TRBV4-2 to TRBJ2-2, with TRBD1 matching over 9 bases. V dropped 2 bases and J dropped 4; count of bases not matched to a gene: 14. This CDR3 is built from 19 residues. CDR1 LGHNA and CDR2 YNFKEQ come from the germline V gene.

The sample holds many counts of this clonotype. This rearrangement joins TRBV5-1 to TRBJ1-2, with a weak D call TRBD1 (5 bases). The length of the CDR3 is 14 residues. V was pared by 0 bases and J by 6 bases, with 12 bases between. Germline assignment: CDR1 SGHRS and CDR2 YFSETQ. The CDR3 nucleotides read TGCGCCAGCAGCTTGGAGGGGCCCTTGAATGGCTACACCTTC. The encoded protein is CASSLEGPLNGYTF.

This clonotype has a count of ten or more. This chain joins TRBV6-2 or TRBV6-3 and TRBJ1-1; perhaps TRBD1 as D (5 bases). This CDR3 has 13 residues. V was cut by 5 bases and J by 7 bases, with 14 bases left in between. Germline V CDR1 and CDR2: MNHEY, SVGEGT. CDR3 bases: TGTGCCAGCAGTCCGGGGACGGCGCATGAAGCTTTCTTT. As protein: CASSPGTAHEAFF.

Many counts were recorded for this clonotype. The rearrangement links TRBV6-5 to TRBJ1-4; perhaps TRBD1 as D (5 bases). The length of the CDR3 is 15 residues. The V and J ends lost 2 bases and 5 bases respectively, with 12 bases between them. Germline V lookup: CDR1 MNHEY, CDR2 SVGAGI. The DNA of the CDR3 is TGTGCCAGCAGTTACGCCGGACGGGGGAATGAAAAACTGTTTTTT. Residues: CASSYAGRGNEKLFF.

The chain combines TRBV4-3 with TRBJ2-3; 10 bases are a match to TRBD2. With 1 base clipped from V and 3 bases from J, the junction kept 10 bases outside the gene matches. The CDR3 spans 18 residues. Germline assignment: CDR1 LGHNA and CDR2 YSLEER. The CDR3 is CASSQVHWSGGATDTQYF. CDR3 nucleotides: TGCGCCAGCAGCCAAGTCCACTGGAGCGGGGGGGCAACAGATACGCAGTATTTT.

V gene TRBV10-1 combines with J gene TRBJ2-6; D is possibly TRBD2 (7 bases). The germline V gene has CDR1 WNHNN and CDR2 SYGVQD (reference sequence). The CDR3 sequence is 16 residues long. V gave up 6 bases and J gave up 4 bases, with 16 bases separating them. CDR3 sequence reads: CASSPWGGPGANVLTF. Written as DNA, the CDR3 is TGCGCCAGCAGCCCATGGGGGGGGCCCGGGGCCAACGTCCTGACTTTC.

This chain links TRBV19 with TRBJ1-6; 8 nucleotides line up with TRBD1. CDR1 is LNHDA, CDR2 SQIVND, per germline (reference sequence). The trim removed 5 bases at V and 9 bases at J, leaving 6 bases unmatched. CDR3 size: 14 residues. CDR3 loop: CASSSTGVISPLHF. CDR3 in DNA: TGTGCCAGTAGTTCGACAGGGGTCATTTCACCCCTCCACTTT.